Detailed here is one TCR beta chain. Its specificity is not known. The data are from a study of CD8+ T cells in alopecia areata. Overall study results and limits: For lesional scalp, especially alopecia totalis/universalis, clonality was higher than in normal scalp.

The ends were cut back, 0 bases at V and 4 bases at J, with 10 bases in the middle. The CDR3 consists of 15 residues. Germline CDR1 is SNHLY and CDR2 is FYNNEI. RNA, once extracted, was reverse transcribed into cDNA for use as the sequencing template. TCRdb keeps only in-frame clones here, not all; method: immunoSEQ multiplex PCR. The sample includes about 110,000 clones, 59% of them seen just once. The TCR was taken from a human donor in good health. The V call is TRBV2, the J call TRBJ2-1; unclear D gene. Sequenced sample: CD8+ T cells sorted from blood. CDR3 coding DNA: TGTGCCAGCAGTGAAGCCTTGGCTTCGTACAATGAGCAGTTCTTC. This encodes CASSEALASYNEQFF.